This T cell receptor (beta chain) was identified during a study of blood T cell repertoires in COVID-19. Two negative PCRs, clearance, or symptom resolution characterized the recovered Cohort 3 donors. The CDR3 is 15 amino acids. V shed 0 bases and J 6 bases; nucleotides not matched to a gene: 3. Germline CDR1 SGHTA, CDR2 FQGNSA. TCRdb's table, derived via immunoSEQ multiplex PCR, lists solely in-frame clones and lacks some. Here the sample spans some 390,000 clones, 80% to 90% being singletons. The source is a man aged 25 to 40 who had recovered from COVID-19. The source material was PBMCs or T cells enriched from blood (not recorded which). The rearrangement joins TRBV7-2 to TRBJ1-5; TRBD1 matches 9 bases. The CDR3 is CASSLAHRGPQPQHF. CDR3 DNA sequence: TGTGCCAGCAGCTTAGCGCACAGGGGGCCTCAGCCCCAGCATTTT. The whole variable domain, remainder taken from reference TRBV7-2 and TRBJ1-5, is GAGVSQSPSNKVTEKGKDVELRCDPISGHTALYWYRQSLGQGLEFLIYFQGNSAPDKSGLPSDRFSAERTGGSVSTLTIQRTQQEDSAVYLCASSLAHRGPQPQHFGDGTRLSIL.